This TCR beta chain stems from a study of metastatic and nonmetastatic thyroid tumors. Study overall: The authors compared repertoires across blood and tumor or nodule tissue from malignant and benign thyroid patients.

This clone was counted ten times or more. The target antigen is unknown. Each patient went into thyroid surgery without having received any treatment. The V and J ends lost 6 bases and 4 bases respectively, with 16 bases between them. The length of the CDR3 is 15 residues. Regarding the study as a whole: Reportedly, malignant thyroid tumors had significantly higher TCR beta diversity than benign nodules, in blood and tumor.

Under the authors' procedure: The study's classifier, a distant-metastasis tool for papillary thyroid cancer, was built using CDR3 differences across clinicopathological groups. TCRdb reanalyzed the PCR reads with MiXCR. The V and J calls, along with clone size, are taken from TCRdb and not from the paper's own processing. The sample lists 80,000 to 85,000 clones; around an eighth were seen once. Sequencing was carried out using tumor tissue. The sequence came from a female donor with papillary thyroid cancer or a benign thyroid nodule (not recorded which). Some clones in this sample may be carry-over from other donors' samples. This rearrangement joins TRBV12-3 or TRBV12-4 to TRBJ2-1; possibly TRBD2 for D (5 bases). CDR3 in amino acids: CASSGPGGLYNEQFF. In nucleotides, the CDR3 is TGTGCCAGCAGCGGCCCGGGCGGGTTGTACAATGAGCAGTTCTTC.